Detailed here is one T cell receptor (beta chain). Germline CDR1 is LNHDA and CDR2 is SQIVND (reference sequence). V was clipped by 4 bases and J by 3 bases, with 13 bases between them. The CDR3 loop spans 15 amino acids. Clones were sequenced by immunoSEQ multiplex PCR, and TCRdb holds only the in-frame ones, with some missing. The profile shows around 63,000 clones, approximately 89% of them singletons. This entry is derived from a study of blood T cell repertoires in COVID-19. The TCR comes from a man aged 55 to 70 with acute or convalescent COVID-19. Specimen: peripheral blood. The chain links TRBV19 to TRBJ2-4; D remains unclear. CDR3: CASSTDAANKNIQYF. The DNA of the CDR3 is TGTGCCAGTAGTACCGACGCGGCCAACAAAAACATTCAGTACTTC.